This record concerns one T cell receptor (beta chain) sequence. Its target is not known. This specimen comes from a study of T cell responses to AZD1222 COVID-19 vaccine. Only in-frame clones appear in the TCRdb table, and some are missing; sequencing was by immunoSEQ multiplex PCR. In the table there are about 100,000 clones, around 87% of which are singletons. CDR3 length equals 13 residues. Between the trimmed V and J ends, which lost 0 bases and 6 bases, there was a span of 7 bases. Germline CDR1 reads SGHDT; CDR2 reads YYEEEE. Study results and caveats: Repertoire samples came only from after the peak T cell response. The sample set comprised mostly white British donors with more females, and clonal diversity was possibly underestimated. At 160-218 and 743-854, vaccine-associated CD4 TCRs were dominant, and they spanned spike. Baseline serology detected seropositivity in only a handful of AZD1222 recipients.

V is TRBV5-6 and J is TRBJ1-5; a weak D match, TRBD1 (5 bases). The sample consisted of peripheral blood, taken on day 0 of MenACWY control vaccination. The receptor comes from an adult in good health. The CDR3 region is CASSLVGGQPQHF. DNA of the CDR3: TGTGCCAGCAGCTTGGTGGGGGGTCAGCCCCAGCATTTT.